The present entry profiles one T cell receptor (beta chain) with its context. What it binds is unknown. In chemo-refractory metastatic non-small-cell lung cancer, patients got ipilimumab CTLA-4 blockade together with focal radiation. This entry is derived from a study of radiotherapy plus CTLA-4 blockade in lung cancer. Overall study: Disease control reached over 30%, with objective responses in approximately 20%. Study findings and constraints: The authors reported that early blood T cell clone dynamics, with interferon-beta, best predicted response. Blood saw expansion of tumor-derived TCR clones after radiotherapy plus ipilimumab.

Here immunoSEQ multiplex PCR was the method, and the copy in TCRdb shows in-frame clones only, minus some. This table has some 60,000 clones, approximately 76% appearing once. The receptor was derived from a human donor with non-small cell lung cancer who had a complete response to radiotherapy plus ipilimumab. Sample: peripheral blood, taken from a patient treated with radiotherapy plus ipilimumab.

For the CDR3, the DNA is TGTGCCTGGAGAGGGGACTCGCGATCACATGAGCAGTTCTTC. This translates into CAWRGDSRSHEQFF. The V call is TRBV30, the J call TRBJ2-1; a weak D match, TRBD2 (6 bases). This CDR3 has 14 amino acids. V was clipped by 3 bases and J by 8 bases, with 17 bases between them. Germline V gene sequence: CDR1 GTSNPN, CDR2 SVGIG (reference sequence).